The T cell receptor beta chain described here comes from a study of HIV-infected patients and healthy controls. The study, taken as a whole, reports: No HLA typing of donors was done in this study. Healthy controls carried many MAIT alpha-chain CDR3s, while HIV+ repertoires had few. Diversity differences between study cohorts were not due to their slight age and sex differences.

This clonotype was seen ten or more times. Its antigen is as yet unknown. No cell fractionation was done, so the repertoire covers all unsorted peripheral blood T cells. Trimming removed 7 bases at V and 5 bases at J, with 15 bases between. This CDR3 is 14 amino acids long. From germline, CDR1 is LNHDA and CDR2 SQIVND (reference sequence). About 500 ng RNA was reverse transcribed with alpha and beta constant-region primers. Using multiplexing indices, alpha and beta chain libraries were generated apart by chain-specific third strand synthesis. Each cDNA molecule was barcoded, and a single primer pair amplified each chain. TCRdb ran MiXCR on the 5' RACE reads and lists one entry per CDR3 protein. The table includes roughly 10,000 distinct CDR3 sequences, approximately 5.2% detected once.

The sequencing here drew on blood, taken before antiretroviral therapy. The TCR was taken from an adult with HIV infection. V gene TRBV19 combines with J gene TRBJ1-5; D remains unclear. CDR3 DNA sequence: TGTGCCAGTATCCGGGCCGTACCCGATCAGCCCCAGCATTTT. Translating it yields CASIRAVPDQPQHF.